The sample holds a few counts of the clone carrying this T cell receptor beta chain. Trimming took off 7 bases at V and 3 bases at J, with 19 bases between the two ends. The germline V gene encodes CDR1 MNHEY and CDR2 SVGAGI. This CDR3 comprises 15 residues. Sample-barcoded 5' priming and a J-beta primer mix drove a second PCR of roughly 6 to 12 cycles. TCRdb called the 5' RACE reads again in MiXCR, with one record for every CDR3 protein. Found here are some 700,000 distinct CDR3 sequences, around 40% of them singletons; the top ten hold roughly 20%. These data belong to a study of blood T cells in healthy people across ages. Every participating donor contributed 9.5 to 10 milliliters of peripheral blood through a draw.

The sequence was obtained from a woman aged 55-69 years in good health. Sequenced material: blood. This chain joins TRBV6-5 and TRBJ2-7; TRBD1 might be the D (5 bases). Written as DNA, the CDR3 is TGTGCCAGCACCCCGGAAAGGCAGGGTAGCTACGAGCAGTACTTC. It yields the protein CASTPERQGSYEQYF.